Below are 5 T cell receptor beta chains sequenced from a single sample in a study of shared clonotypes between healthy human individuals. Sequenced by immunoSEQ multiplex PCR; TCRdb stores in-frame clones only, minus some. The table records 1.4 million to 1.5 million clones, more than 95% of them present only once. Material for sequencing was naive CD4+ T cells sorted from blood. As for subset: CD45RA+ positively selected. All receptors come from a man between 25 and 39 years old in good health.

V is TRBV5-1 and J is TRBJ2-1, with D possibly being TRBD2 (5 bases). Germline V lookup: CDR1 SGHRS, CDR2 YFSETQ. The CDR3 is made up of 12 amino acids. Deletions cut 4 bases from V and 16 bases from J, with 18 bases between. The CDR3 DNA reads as TGCGCCAGCAGCCAGCTCCAAGGGAGTTCTTTCTTC. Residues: CASSQLQGSSFF. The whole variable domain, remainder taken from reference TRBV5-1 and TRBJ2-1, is KAGVTQTPRYLIKTRGQQVTLSCSPISGHRSVSWYQQTPGQGLQFLFEYFSETQRNKGNFPGRFSGRQFSNSRSEMNVSTLELGDSALYLCASSQLQGSSFFGPGTRLTVL.

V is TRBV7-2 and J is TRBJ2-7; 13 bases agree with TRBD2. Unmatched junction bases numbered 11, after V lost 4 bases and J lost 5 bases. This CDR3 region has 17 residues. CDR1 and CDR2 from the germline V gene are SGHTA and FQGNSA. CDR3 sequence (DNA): TGTGCCAGCAGCTCGGCGGAACTAGCGGGAGGGCCGAACGAGCAGTACTTC. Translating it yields CASSSAELAGGPNEQYF.

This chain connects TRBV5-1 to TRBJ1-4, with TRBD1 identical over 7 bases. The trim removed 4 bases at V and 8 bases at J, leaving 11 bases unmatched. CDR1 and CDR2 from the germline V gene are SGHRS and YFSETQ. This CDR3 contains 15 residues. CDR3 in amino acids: CASSRQGGIGEKLFF. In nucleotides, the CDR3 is TGCGCCAGCAGCCGACAGGGCGGTATAGGAGAAAAACTGTTTTTT.

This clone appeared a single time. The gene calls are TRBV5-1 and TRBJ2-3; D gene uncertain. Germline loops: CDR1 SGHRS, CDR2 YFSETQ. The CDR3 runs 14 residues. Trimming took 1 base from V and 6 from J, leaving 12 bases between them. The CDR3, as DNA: TGCGCCAGCAGCTTGTCCCCCCCGGGCGATACGCAGTATTTT. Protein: CASSLSPPGDTQYF.

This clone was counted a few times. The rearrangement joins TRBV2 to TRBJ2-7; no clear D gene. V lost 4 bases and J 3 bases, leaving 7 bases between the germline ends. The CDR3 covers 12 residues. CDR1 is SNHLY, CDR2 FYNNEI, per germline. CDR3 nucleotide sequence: TGTGCCAGCAGTGGTGAGTTCTACGAGCAGTACTTC. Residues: CASSGEFYEQYF.